This TCR beta chain came from a study of neurological immune-mediated disorders. This CDR3 is 15 amino acids long. CDR1 SGHAT and CDR2 FQNNGV come from the germline V gene. The V end lost 1 base, the J end lost 8 bases, and 17 bases lay between the germline ends. The method for making cDNA was 5'RACE, and it used 10-nucleotide random UMIs. TCRdb used MiXCR to reprocess the 5' RACE reads, holding one entry per CDR3 protein. The table records more than 55,000 distinct CDR3 sequences, 9.7% of them present only once. This clonotype was seen ten or more times. Time point in this sample: longitudinal time-point 2.

The sequenced sample consisted of PBMCs. The sequence was obtained from a man aged 30 to 39 in good health. This chain connects TRBV11-2 to TRBJ1-2; D unresolved. Written as DNA, the CDR3 is TGTGCCAGCAGCTTAGCCCCGACCCAAAGGGAAGGCTACACCTTC. Amino acids: CASSLAPTQREGYTF.